The next 7 T cell receptor beta chains were all read from a single sample in a study of CD8+ T cells in alopecia areata. Regarding treatment: oral pan-JAK inhibitor, 5-10 mg twice daily. RNA extraction and reverse transcription yielded cDNA as sequencing template. Profiling relied on immunoSEQ multiplex PCR, and the TCRdb table lists in-frame clones only, not all of them. The profile shows about 180,000 clones, 51% of them singletons. This material consisted of CD8+ T cells sorted from blood, taken at approximately week 51, from a patient treated with tofacitinib. Receptors originate from a human donor with alopecia areata.

In the case of this clone: The same CDR3 can be traced to other DNA sequences in this sample. J is TRBJ2-7 and V is TRBV30, with no clear D. From germline, CDR1 is GTSNPN and CDR2 SVGIG (reference sequence). V was cut by 1 base and J by 3 bases, with 7 bases left in between. CDR3 size: 12 residues. The CDR3 sequence: CAWSAGGYEQYF. CDR3 bases: TGTGCCTGGAGTGCGGGCGGCTACGAGCAGTACTTC.

The V and J genes are TRBV7-9 and TRBJ1-2; 8 bases match TRBD1. Trimming took 5 bases from V and 7 from J; bases not matched to a gene: 6. The CDR3 spans 13 residues. CDR1 SEHNR and CDR2 FQNEAQ come from the germline V gene (reference sequence). The CDR3 sequence is CASSATGATGYTF. DNA of the CDR3: TGTGCCAGCAGCGCGACAGGGGCCACTGGCTACACCTTC.

This clone occurred a few times. The genes are TRBV25-1 and TRBJ2-7; D may be TRBD1 (6 bases). V gave up 4 bases and J gave up 0 bases, with 10 bases separating them. Germline loops: CDR1 MGHDK, CDR2 SYGVNS. CDR3 length: 14 amino acids. CDR3 coding DNA: TGTGCCAGCAGTGCTTGGGACACCTCCTACGAGCAGTACTTC. Its protein product is CASSAWDTSYEQYF.

The chain is built from TRBV27 and TRBJ1-1, with D perhaps TRBD1 (6 bases). Trimming removed 8 bases at V and 2 bases at J, with 15 bases between. Germline V gene sequence: CDR1 MNHEY, CDR2 SMNVEV (reference sequence). The CDR3 runs to 14 residues. The CDR3 here is CASRGGRGNTEAFF. CDR3 DNA: TGTGCCAGCCGAGGGGGGCGGGGAAACACTGAAGCTTTCTTT.

This sequence joins TRBV29-1 and TRBJ1-2; TRBD1 agrees at 7 bases. The CDR3 consists of 12 residues. V shed 0 bases and J 14 bases; nucleotides not matched to a gene: 9. Germline V gene sequence: CDR1 SQVTM, CDR2 ANQGSEA. The CDR3 bases are TGCAGCGTTGAAGAGAAGAAAGGGACAGAGACCTTC. The encoded protein is CSVEEKKGTETF. Full variable domain (missing parts from reference TRBV29-1 and TRBJ1-2): SAVISQKPSRDICQRGTSLTIQCQVDSQVTMMFWYRQQPGQSLTLIATANQGSEATYESGFVIDKFPISRPNLTFSTLTVSNMSPEDSSIYLCSVEEKKGTETFGSGTRLTVV.

This clone has a handful of counts. The rearrangement links TRBV6-1 to TRBJ1-1, with D perhaps matching TRBD1 (6 bases). Germline CDR1 and CDR2: MNHNS and SASEGT. V lost 3 bases, J lost 1 base, and 12 bases lay in between. CDR3 length: 15 residues. In nucleotides, the CDR3 is TGTGCCAGCAGTGATGCTTACAGGGCGAACACTGAAGCTTTCTTT. It codes for CASSDAYRANTEAFF.

The rearrangement uses TRBV4-2 and TRBJ2-7; 9 bases match TRBD2. The germline gives CDR1 LGHNA, CDR2 YNFKEQ. The junction had 10 bases not matched to a gene; V was cut back by 4 bases and J by 3 bases. CDR3 length equals 16 residues. The CDR3, as DNA: TGTGCCAGCAGCCCGGAACCGGCTAGCGGGGTCTACGAGCAGTACTTC. This encodes CASSPEPASGVYEQYF.